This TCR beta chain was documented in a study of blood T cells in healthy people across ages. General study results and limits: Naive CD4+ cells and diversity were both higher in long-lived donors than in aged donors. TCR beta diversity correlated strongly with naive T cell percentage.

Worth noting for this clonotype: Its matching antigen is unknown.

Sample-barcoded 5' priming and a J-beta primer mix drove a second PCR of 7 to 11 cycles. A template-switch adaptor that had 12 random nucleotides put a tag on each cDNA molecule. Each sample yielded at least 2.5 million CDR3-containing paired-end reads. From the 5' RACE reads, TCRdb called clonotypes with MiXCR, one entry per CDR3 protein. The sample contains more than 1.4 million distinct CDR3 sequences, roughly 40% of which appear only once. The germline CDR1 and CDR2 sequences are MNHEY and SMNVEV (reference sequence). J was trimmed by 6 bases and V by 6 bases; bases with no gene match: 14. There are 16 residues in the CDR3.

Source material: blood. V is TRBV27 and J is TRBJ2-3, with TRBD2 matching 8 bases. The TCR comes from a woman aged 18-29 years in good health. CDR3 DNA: TGTGCCAGCAGCTTCACAACAGCGGGAGTTGCGGATACGCAGTATTTT. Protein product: CASSFTTAGVADTQYF.